Following are 32 T cell receptor beta chains from one sample sequenced in a study of blood T cell repertoires in COVID-19. The repertoire was sequenced with immunoSEQ multiplex PCR; TCRdb's copy has only in-frame clones and lacks some. Among under 300,000 clones listed, 85% to 90% were seen once. Sequenced material: peripheral blood. These receptor sequences come from a woman between 40 and 50 years old with acute or convalescent COVID-19.

The chain recombines TRBV18 with TRBJ1-5, with 9 bases lining up with TRBD1. Germline trimming cut 2 bases from V and 4 bases from J; bases unmatched to any gene: 6. The germline V gene encodes CDR1 KGHSH and CDR2 LQKENI. The CDR3 contains 16 residues. The CDR3: CASSPGTGLRNQPQHF. The CDR3, as DNA: TGTGCCAGCTCACCAGGGACAGGGTTGAGGAATCAGCCCCAGCATTTT. Filled out from reference TRBV18 and TRBJ1-5, the complete variable domain reads NAGVMQNPRHLVRRRGQEARLRCSPMKGHSHVYWYRQLPEEGLKFMVYLQKENIIDESGMPKERFSAEFPKEGPSILRIQQVVRGDSAAYFCASSPGTGLRNQPQHFGDGTRLSIL.

Points on this clone: Germline and junction disagree at one end, which may indicate a read error. The genes are TRBV14 and TRBJ1-2; a weak D match, TRBD1 (5 bases). This CDR3 is built from 10 residues. The germline CDR1 and CDR2 sequences are SGHDN and FVKESK. CDR3 nucleotides: TGTGCCAGCAGCCCGGACAAGGGGCACTTC. Translated, it gives CASSPDKGHF.

CDR3 sequence (DNA): TGTGCCAGCAGTTACGGGGCTGGGGAGCTGTTTTTT. Its protein product is CASSYGAGELFF. The genes are TRBV6-6 and TRBJ2-2; possible D gene TRBD1, 5 bases. CDR1 and CDR2 from the germline V gene are MNHNY and SVGAGI (reference sequence). The CDR3 has 12 amino acids. Trimming took 2 bases from V and 8 from J, leaving 6 bases between them.

The chain is built from TRBV7-8 and TRBJ2-5, with TRBD2 matching 8 bases. Germline CDR1 reads SGHVS; CDR2 reads FQNEAQ. V was clipped by 5 bases and J by 4 bases; unmatched bases: 9. This CDR3 has 15 residues. The CDR3 loop reads CASSPLPGGRETQYF. The CDR3 region has the DNA TGTGCCAGCAGCCCGCTTCCGGGGGGGCGAGAGACCCAGTACTTC.

The chain combines TRBV27 with TRBJ1-2; 7 nucleotides line up with TRBD1. The germline V gene has CDR1 MNHEY and CDR2 SMNVEV (reference sequence). CDR3 length: 15 amino acids. J lost 8 bases, V lost 6 bases, and 15 bases had no gene match. CDR3 in amino acids: CASRPSGTASEGYTF. CDR3 sequence (DNA): TGTGCCAGCAGGCCCTCCGGGACAGCCTCGGAGGGCTACACCTTC.

The table lists this clone with many counts. The rearrangement joins TRBV7-8 to TRBJ2-7; TRBD1 is a possible D gene (6 bases). The V and J ends lost 5 bases and 1 base respectively, with 9 bases between them. There are 13 residues in the CDR3. The germline V gene has CDR1 SGHVS and CDR2 FQNEAQ. The CDR3 sequence is CASSVGQSYEQYV. As DNA, the CDR3 is TGTGCCAGCAGCGTAGGACAGTCCTACGAGCAGTACGTC.

Here the CDR3 reads CASSEALLHPPSGYGYTF. The CDR3 DNA reads as TGTGCCAGCAGTGAAGCGCTTCTTCACCCGCCTTCGGGATATGGCTACACCTTC. The gene calls are TRBV6-1 and TRBJ1-2, with D unresolved. Germline V gives CDR1 MNHNS, CDR2 SASEGT. The length of the CDR3 is 18 residues. V shed 0 bases and J shed 5 bases, with 22 bases lying between them.

CDR3 sequence (DNA): TGTGCCAGCAGGAAGACACTCAAGAACTATGGCTACACCTTC. Translating it yields CASRKTLKNYGYTF. The chain carries TRBV6-5 and TRBJ1-2, with D unclear. V gave up 6 bases and J gave up 2 bases, with 13 bases separating them. The CDR3 totals 14 residues. Germline V gene sequence: CDR1 MNHEY, CDR2 SVGAGI.

This clone appeared once. The V call is TRBV5-1, the J call TRBJ2-5; 7 bases are a match to TRBD1. V lost 4 bases to trimming and J lost 3 bases; unmatched junction nucleotides: 6. This CDR3 has 14 amino acids. Looked up from germline, CDR1 is SGHRS and CDR2 is YFSETQ. The CDR3 DNA is TGCGCCAGCAGCAGGGGACAGCAAGAAGAGACCCAGTACTTC. As protein: CASSRGQQEETQYF.

V usage is TRBV5-1 and J usage is TRBJ2-7, with D possibly TRBD2 on 6 matching bases. Germline V gives CDR1 SGHRS, CDR2 YFSETQ. The CDR3 has 14 residues. V gave up 7 bases and J gave up 3 bases, with 17 bases separating them. Here the CDR3 reads CASLDYPDFYEQYV. The CDR3 nucleotides read TGCGCCAGCTTGGACTACCCGGACTTCTACGAGCAGTACGTC.

This chain joins TRBV5-1 and TRBJ1-1; maybe TRBD1 (6 bases). In germline, CDR1 is SGHRS, CDR2 YFSETQ. Trimming left V 2 bases short and J 0 bases short, with 14 bases between. There are 16 residues in the CDR3. CDR3 nucleotide sequence: TGCGCCAGCAGCTTTAACCCACAGGGAATGAACACTGAAGCTTTCTTT. Translating it yields CASSFNPQGMNTEAFF. The complete variable domain, with remaining parts taken from reference TRBV5-1 and TRBJ1-1, reads KAGVTQTPRYLIKTRGQQVTLSCSPISGHRSVSWYQQTPGQGLQFLFEYFSETQRNKGNFPGRFSGRQFSNSRSEMNVSTLELGDSALYLCASSFNPQGMNTEAFFGQGTRLTVV.

This rearrangement joins TRBV14 to TRBJ2-1; D is possibly TRBD2 (6 bases). Trimming removed 5 bases at V and 9 bases at J, with 14 bases between. This CDR3 comprises 13 residues. Germline CDR1 and CDR2: SGHDN and FVKESK. This chain's CDR3 is CASSVVGGSEQFF. The CDR3 nucleotides are TGTGCCAGCAGCGTGGTGGGGGGTAGTGAGCAGTTCTTC.

The chain uses TRBV29-1 and TRBJ2-2, with D possibly matching TRBD1 (6 bases). The V gene's germline CDR1 is SQVTM and CDR2 ANQGSEA. The ends were cut back, 2 bases at V and 4 bases at J, with 8 bases in the middle. The length of the CDR3 is 13 residues. Here the CDR3 DNA reads TGCAGCGTTGAAAGGGGGATCACCGGGGAGCTGTTTTTT. Translation: CSVERGITGELFF.

CDR3 bases: TGTGCCAGCAGCTTAATTCTAACTCGGGGGGAGCAAGAGACCCAGTACTTC. It encodes CASSLILTRGEQETQYF. This chain connects TRBV5-4 to TRBJ2-5, with TRBD2 identical over 7 bases. Trimming took 2 bases from V and 2 from J; bases not matched to a gene: 12. The CDR3 is 17 residues long. The germline V gene has CDR1 SGHNT and CDR2 YYREEE (reference sequence).

The gene calls are TRBV18 and TRBJ2-3; 11 bases match TRBD2. Germline assignment: CDR1 KGHSH and CDR2 LQKENI. The V gene end was trimmed by 3 bases and the J gene end by 3 bases; junction bases not matched to a gene: 8. This CDR3 contains 17 residues. CDR3 DNA sequence: TGTGCCAGCTCACCGATCCACACTAGCGGGGGTACAGATACGCAGTATTTT. Amino acids: CASSPIHTSGGTDTQYF.

This CDR3 is CAIRDSTRGETQYF. The CDR3 nucleotides are TGTGCCATCAGGGACAGCACACGAGGAGAGACCCAGTACTTC. V is TRBV10-3 and J is TRBJ2-5; the D gene is possibly TRBD1 (6 bases). The V gene's germline CDR1 is ENHRY and CDR2 SYGVKD. The CDR3 length is 14 residues. Between the trimmed V and J ends, which lost 6 bases and 4 bases, there was a span of 15 bases.

The rearrangement links TRBV7-2 to TRBJ1-6, with D unclear. Germline V CDR1 and CDR2: SGHTA, FQGNSA. The CDR3 extends over 13 amino acids. The V gene lost 5 bases and the J gene lost 6 bases, with 8 bases spanning the gap. CDR3 sequence (DNA): TGTGCCAGCAGCCAGAGGGCTAATTCACCCCTCCACTTT. This sequence encodes CASSQRANSPLHF.

The genes are TRBV7-2 and TRBJ2-1; 8 nucleotides align to TRBD2. CDR3 size: 15 residues. CDR1 and CDR2 (germline): SGHTA, FQGNSA. The junction had 5 bases not matched to a gene; V was cut back by 1 base and J by 6 bases. The CDR3 coding sequence is TGTGCCAGCAGCTTAGTCCCCGGGGGGGCCAATGAGCAGTTCTTC. Translating it yields CASSLVPGGANEQFF.

This clone is a singleton in its sample. The chain links TRBV2 to TRBJ2-3; 8 nucleotides match TRBD1. This CDR3 spans 15 amino acids. CDR1 and CDR2 (germline): SNHLY, FYNNEI. The J segment lost 5 bases and the V segment lost 2 bases, leaving 6 bases of the junction unmatched. The CDR3 is CASSEQGAQVDTQYF. The DNA for the CDR3 is TGTGCCAGCAGTGAACAGGGGGCGCAGGTAGATACGCAGTATTTT.

This clone was counted once. V gene TRBV5-8 combines with J gene TRBJ1-2; D perhaps matches TRBD1 (5 bases). Germline lookup yields CDR1 SGHTS and CDR2 YDEGEE. V was shortened by 3 bases and J by 4 bases, with 19 bases between the two germline ends. This CDR3 has 16 residues. CDR3 amino acids: CASSSLSEGTSYGYTF. CDR3 coding DNA: TGTGCCAGCAGCTCCCTTTCGGAGGGGACGAGCTATGGCTACACCTTC.

V and J are TRBV19 and TRBJ2-3; D is possibly TRBD1 (6 bases). The CDR3 covers 11 residues. The germline V gene has CDR1 LNHDA and CDR2 SQIVND (reference sequence). Trimming left V 4 bases short and J 10 bases short, with 9 bases between. CDR3 DNA sequence: TGTGCCAGTAGTACGACAGGTCCGCAGTATTTT. Translating it yields CASSTTGPQYF.

This clone was detected once. The chain is built from TRBV6-5 and TRBJ1-5; a possible D gene is TRBD1 (6 bases). V lost 4 bases and J lost 0, with 10 bases in between. Germline V lookup: CDR1 MNHEY, CDR2 SVGAGI. This CDR3 spans 15 amino acids. CDR3 in DNA: TGTGCCAGCAGTTTCACAGGGAATAGCAATCAGCCCCAGCATTTT. Its protein product is CASSFTGNSNQPQHF.

CDR3 in DNA: TGTGCCAGCAGCCCCCGAGGCTATACCTACACCTTC. Residues: CASSPRGYTYTF. The chain uses TRBV16 and TRBJ1-2; D not resolved. Germline V gene lookup returns CDR1 KGHSY and CDR2 FQNENV. This CDR3 has 12 residues. The V gene lost 4 bases and the J gene lost 10 bases, with 13 bases spanning the gap.

The chain joins TRBV3-1 (or the pseudogene TRBV3-2) to TRBJ1-6; D is undetermined. The CDR3 has 14 residues. Germline loops: CDR1 LGHDT, CDR2 YNNKEL (reference sequence). Between the trimmed V and J ends, which lost 1 base and 7 bases, there was a span of 8 bases. The CDR3 sequence: CASSQVGRNSPLHF. CDR3 nucleotide sequence: TGTGCCAGCAGCCAAGTAGGCAGGAATTCACCCCTCCACTTT.

This chain joins TRBV2 and TRBJ1-2, with D possibly matching TRBD1 (5 bases). The CDR3 totals 15 residues. V was shortened by 3 bases and J by 4 bases, with 15 bases between the two germline ends. Germline V gene data show CDR1 as SNHLY and CDR2 as FYNNEI. The chain's CDR3 is CASSEEGDYGYGYTF. CDR3 DNA: TGTGCCAGCAGTGAGGAAGGGGATTACGGCTATGGCTACACCTTC.

The chain carries TRBV21-1 and TRBJ2-5; the table gives TRBD1 as D, unverified against the DNA. TRBV21-1 is given as a pseudogene. CDR3 length equals 16 residues. CDR3 nucleotides: TGTGCCAGCAGCAAAGCGCTCGTACAGAACCAAGAGACCCAGTACTTC. Protein sequence: CASSKALVQNQETQYF.

CDR3 protein: CSVDVGTGYGGQHF. In DNA form, the CDR3 reads TGCAGCGTTGACGTCGGGACAGGCTATGGGGGCCAGCATTTT. This chain links TRBV29-1 with TRBJ1-5; 8 nucleotides line up with TRBD1. Unmatched junction bases numbered 13, after V lost 3 bases and J lost 12 bases. Germline values: CDR1 SQVTM, CDR2 ANQGSEA. This CDR3 spans 14 amino acids.

The DNA for the CDR3 is TGTGCCAGCAGCTTGACAGGTCCCGGGGAGCTGTTTTTT. Translated, it gives CASSLTGPGELFF. The V call is TRBV5-5, the J call TRBJ2-2; tentative D call: TRBD1 (5 bases). Per germline, CDR1 SGHKS and CDR2 YYEKEE (reference sequence). The CDR3 runs to 13 residues. V shed 1 base and J shed 6 bases, with 7 bases lying between them. Full variable domain (rest looked up from reference TRBV5-5 and TRBJ2-2): DAGVTQSPTHLIKTRGQQVTLRCSPISGHKSVSWYQQVLGQGPQFIFQYYEKEERGRGNFPDRFSARQFPNYSSELNVNALLLGDSALYLCASSLTGPGELFFGEGSRLTVL.

The chain couples TRBV18 to TRBJ1-2; D gene uncertain. Trimming stripped 3 bases from V and 8 bases from J, with 16 bases between. CDR1 and CDR2 from the germline V gene are KGHSH and LQKENI. The CDR3 length is 14 residues. The CDR3 nucleotides are TGTGCCAGCTCACCTGTATCGGTTTATGCGGGCTACACCTTC. Protein sequence: CASSPVSVYAGYTF.

The V gene is TRBV12-3 or TRBV12-4, the J gene TRBJ2-1; TRBD1 might be the D (5 bases). V dropped 6 bases and J dropped 6 bases, with 9 bases sitting between them. This CDR3 spans 12 amino acids. This CDR3 is CASSRAFNEQFF. The CDR3 bases are TGTGCCAGCAGCAGGGCATTCAATGAGCAGTTCTTC.

This clone was counted only a few times. The CDR3 loop is CASSKRGPGYGYTF. The CDR3 nucleotides read TGTGCCAGCAGCAAGCGCGGTCCGGGGTATGGCTACACCTTC. This chain uses TRBV21-1 with TRBJ1-2. TRBV21-1 is marked as a pseudogene. The length of the CDR3 is 14 residues.

The chain employs TRBV12-5 and TRBJ1-1, with TRBD1 matching over 8 bases. The V gene's germline CDR1 is LGHNT and CDR2 FRNRAP. This CDR3 region has 13 residues. The V gene end was trimmed by 5 bases and the J gene end by 5 bases; junction bases not matched to a gene: 4. The CDR3 reads CASGVQGGTEAFF. CDR3 DNA sequence: TGTGCTAGTGGTGTACAGGGGGGTACTGAAGCTTTCTTT.